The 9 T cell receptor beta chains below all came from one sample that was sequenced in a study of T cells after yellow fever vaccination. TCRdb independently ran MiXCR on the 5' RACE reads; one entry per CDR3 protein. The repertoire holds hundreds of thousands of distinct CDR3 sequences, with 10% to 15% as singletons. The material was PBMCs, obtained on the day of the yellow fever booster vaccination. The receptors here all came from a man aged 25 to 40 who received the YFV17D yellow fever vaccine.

The CDR3, as DNA: TGTGCCAGCAGGACAGGAACCTACAATGAGCAGTTCTTC. Amino acid sequence: CASRTGTYNEQFF. V usage is TRBV12-3 or TRBV12-4 and J usage is TRBJ2-1, with D possibly being TRBD1 (6 bases). V dropped 6 bases and J dropped 2 bases, with 8 bases sitting between them. The CDR3 covers 13 residues.

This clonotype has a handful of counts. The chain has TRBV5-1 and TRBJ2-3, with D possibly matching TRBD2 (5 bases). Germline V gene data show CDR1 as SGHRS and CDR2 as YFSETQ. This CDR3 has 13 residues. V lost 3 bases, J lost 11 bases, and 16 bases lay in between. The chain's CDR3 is CASSSLSGMEQYF. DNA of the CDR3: TGCGCCAGCAGCTCACTCTCGGGGATGGAGCAGTATTTT.

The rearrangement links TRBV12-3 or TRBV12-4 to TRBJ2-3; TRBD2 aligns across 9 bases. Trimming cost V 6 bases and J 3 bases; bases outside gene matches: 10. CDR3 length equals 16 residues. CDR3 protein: CASSSKDSGRTDTQYF. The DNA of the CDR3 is TGTGCCAGCAGCAGTAAGGATAGCGGGAGAACAGATACGCAGTATTTT.

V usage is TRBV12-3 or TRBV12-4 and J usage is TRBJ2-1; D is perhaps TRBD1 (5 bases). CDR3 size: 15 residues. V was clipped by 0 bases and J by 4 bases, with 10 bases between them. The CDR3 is CASSLAGQGYNEQFF. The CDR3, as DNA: TGTGCCAGCAGTTTAGCTGGGCAGGGATACAATGAGCAGTTCTTC.

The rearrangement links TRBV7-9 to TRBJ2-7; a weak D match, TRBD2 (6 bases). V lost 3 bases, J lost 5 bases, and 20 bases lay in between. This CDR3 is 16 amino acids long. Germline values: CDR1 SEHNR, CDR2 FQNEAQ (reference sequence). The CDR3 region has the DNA TGTGCCAGCAGCTTGATGGAATTCGGGGGTCTCGACGAGCAGTACTTC. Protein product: CASSLMEFGGLDEQYF. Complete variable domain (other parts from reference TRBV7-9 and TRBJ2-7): DTGVSQNPRHKITKRGQNVTFRCDPISEHNRLYWYRQTLGQGPEFLTYFQNEAQLEKSRLLSDRFSAERPKGSFSTLEIQRTEQGDSAMYLCASSLMEFGGLDEQYFGPGTRLTVT.

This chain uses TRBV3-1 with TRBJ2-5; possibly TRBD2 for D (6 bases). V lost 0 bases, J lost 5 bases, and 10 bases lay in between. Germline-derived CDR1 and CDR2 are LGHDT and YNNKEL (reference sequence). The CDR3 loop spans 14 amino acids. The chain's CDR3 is CASSQDPSVETQYF. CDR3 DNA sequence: TGTGCCAGCAGCCAAGATCCTAGCGTGGAGACCCAGTACTTC.

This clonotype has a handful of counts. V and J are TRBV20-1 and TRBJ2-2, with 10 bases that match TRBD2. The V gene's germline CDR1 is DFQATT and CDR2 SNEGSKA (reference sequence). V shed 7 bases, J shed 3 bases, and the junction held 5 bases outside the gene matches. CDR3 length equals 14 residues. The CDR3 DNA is TGCAGTGTCCCGGGACTAGCGCACACCGGGGAGCTGTTTTTT. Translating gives CSVPGLAHTGELFF.

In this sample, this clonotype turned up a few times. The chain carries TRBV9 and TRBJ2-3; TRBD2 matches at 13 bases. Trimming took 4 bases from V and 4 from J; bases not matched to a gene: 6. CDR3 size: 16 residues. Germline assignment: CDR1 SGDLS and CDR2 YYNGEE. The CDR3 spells CASSIRTSGSPDTQYF. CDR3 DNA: TGTGCCAGCAGCATCCGGACTAGCGGGAGTCCAGATACGCAGTATTTT.

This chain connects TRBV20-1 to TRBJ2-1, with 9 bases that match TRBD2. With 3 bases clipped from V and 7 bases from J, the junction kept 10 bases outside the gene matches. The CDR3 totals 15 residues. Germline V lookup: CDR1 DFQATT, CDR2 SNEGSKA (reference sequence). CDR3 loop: CSASLAGALWNEQFF. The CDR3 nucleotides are TGCAGTGCTAGTTTAGCGGGAGCGCTTTGGAATGAGCAGTTCTTC.